One sample yielded the 3 T cell receptor beta chains listed below, sequenced in a study of blood T cell repertoires in COVID-19. Generated by immunoSEQ multiplex PCR, the TCRdb table keeps only in-frame clones and is missing some. The sample has 300,000 to 400,000 clones; roughly 88% are singletons. Sequenced material: PBMCs or T cells enriched from blood (not recorded which). The origin of the receptors is a woman in her twenties or thirties with acute COVID-19.

V usage is TRBV7-3 and J usage is TRBJ2-7; D gene uncertain. Germline V gene lookup returns CDR1 SGHTA and CDR2 FQGTGA. Trimming removed 2 bases at V and 3 bases at J, with 8 bases between. This CDR3 spans 13 amino acids. The chain's CDR3 is CASSLGPYYEQYF. In DNA, the CDR3 is TGTGCCAGCAGCTTAGGGCCCTACTACGAGCAGTACTTC. The whole variable domain, filled in from reference TRBV7-3 and TRBJ2-7, reads GAGVSQTPSNKVTEKGKYVELRCDPISGHTALYWYRQSLGQGPEFLIYFQGTGAADDSGLPNDRFFAVRPEGSVSTLKIQRTERGDSAVYLCASSLGPYYEQYFGPGTRLTVT.

The chain is built from TRBV6-1 and TRBJ2-2; 9 bases fit TRBD2. Looked up from germline, CDR1 is MNHNS and CDR2 is SASEGT. The ends lost 2 bases at V and 5 bases at J; junction bases unmatched: 6. The CDR3 contains 16 residues. CDR3 nucleotide sequence: TGTGCCAGCAGTGAATATGGACTAGCGTCGACCGGGGAGCTGTTTTTT. As protein: CASSEYGLASTGELFF.

J is TRBJ1-2 and V is TRBV10-3, with D hard to call. Trimming removed 10 bases at V and 4 bases at J, with 16 bases between. There are 13 residues in the CDR3. Per the germline V gene, CDR1 is ENHRY and CDR2 is SYGVKD. The chain's CDR3 is CATQPQMGYGYTF. The DNA for the CDR3 is TGTGCCACACAGCCTCAGATGGGCTATGGCTACACCTTC.